This T cell receptor beta chain stems from a study of regulatory T cells in long-lasting Graves disease (dated by TCRdb to the early 2020s). Study-wide context: To count as having persistent Graves' disease, a patient had to have received antithyroid drug treatment for over 5 years with TSH receptor autoantibodies remaining persistently positive. Peripheral blood TCR sequencing and RNA sequencing compared persistent Graves' disease patients with newly diagnosed Graves' disease patients. The study took place in China and was registered as a clinical trial. A total of some 35 samples underwent TCR sequencing, from roughly 13 patients with persistent Graves' disease and 20 patients with newly diagnosed Graves' disease. Persistent Graves' disease patients in the clinical cohort had taken antithyroid drugs for 9.5 to 13 years on average. The paper's findings and limits, for the study overall: Peripheral blood alone was examined, since thyroid tissue, which constituted the primary lesion, could not be accessed. Sequencing and analysis were restricted to the TCR beta chain. The authors acknowledged the small sample size as a limitation that may reduce accuracy. A larger number of public clonotypes was shared among persistent patients (around 3,000) than among newly diagnosed patients (around 880). TRBV28, TRBJ1-2 and TRBJ2-5 were preferentially used in persistent disease, while TRBV20-1 and TRBJ2-1 were favored in newly diagnosed disease. Compared with newly diagnosed patients, persistent Graves' disease patients had lower TCR Shannon entropy and fewer highly expanded clones, which suggests clonal expansion.

The library was produced with multiplex PCR. The instrument given in TCRdb is Illumina HiSeq 4000. To build TCR beta libraries, CDR3 regions were amplified by Arm-PCR using iRepertoire HTBI primers. Gel purification was performed on PCR products prior to sequencing. The study's processing was this. A total of 60 to 80 TRBV and some 15 TRBJ segments were identified across samples and were used for gene usage analysis of CDR3 amino acid clonotypes. Filtered high-quality paired reads were merged into contigs using COPE and FqMerger. Contigs were aligned with BLAST to IMGT TRBV, TRBD and TRBJ reference genes, and CDR3 was defined per IMGT. Highly expanded clones were defined as clonotypes with a frequency above 0.1%. Repertoire diversity was measured by Shannon entropy, and V-J evenness by the Gini coefficient. Public clonotypes were defined as clonotypes shared by more than one individual. TCRdb reran the public reads through fastp at Q25 and MiXCR, keeping productive beta chains. For every CDR3 protein sequence, its rows merge into one entry that carries the most common genes and DNA. The V and J calls shown here were made by TCRdb, not taken from the authors' results. This sample holds about 660,000 distinct CDR3 sequences; 25% to 35% were observed only once. Under 50% of the sample is taken by the ten largest.

This clonotype occurred many times. This clone's antigen is unknown. No base-level quality is on record; no much larger clone is a single base apart. What this sample's time point label stands for: persistent/refractory GD, antithyroid drugs over 5 years with positive TRAb. For both TCR sequencing and RNA sequencing, RNA was extracted from PBMCs using TRIzol. The diagnosis of Graves' disease followed American Thyroid Association guidelines. Patients for the study were recruited at an endocrinology department in Xi'an, China. Each patient gave approximately 10 milliliters of peripheral blood, collected in an EDTA anticoagulant tube. Ficoll Paque Plus density gradient separation was used to isolate PBMCs, and no further T cell sorting was performed. An Agilent 2100 Bioanalyzer and agarose gel were used to assess RNA quality, and a NanoDrop 2000 was used to measure RNA concentration. V is clipped by 6 bases and J by 4 bases, and the sequence between their germline boundaries is 12 bases long. The CDR3, cysteine through phenylalanine, is 13 amino acids long. Here the CDR3 DNA is all that survives: 39 bases in frame from base 1. For CDR1 and CDR2, the germline V gene lists SNHLY and FYNNEI.

This TCR came from a female donor with Graves disease. Here the sequenced sample was peripheral blood mononuclear cells (PBMCs), taken when the disease was refractory, from a patient treated with antithyroid drugs. The chain was built from TRBV2 and TRBJ1-2; the D segment cannot be called with confidence. The nucleotide sequence is given as TGTGCCAGCAGGTGGACCGCTATCTATGGCTACACCTTC. It specifies CASRWTAIYGYTF. Where the CDR3 stops, the reference TRBV2 and TRBJ1-2 genes take over; the full variable domain is EPEVTQTPSHQVTQMGQEVILRCVPISNHLYFYWYRQILGQKVEFLVSFYNNEISEKSEIFDDQFSVERPDGSNFTLKIRSTKLEDSAMYFCASRWTAIYGYTFGSGTRLTVV.